This entry lists 4 T cell receptor beta chains sequenced from one sample in a study of blood T cell repertoires in COVID-19. Only in-frame clones appear in the TCRdb table, and some are missing; sequencing was by immunoSEQ multiplex PCR. The sample carries 70,000 to 85,000 clones, approximately 90% recorded once. Sequenced material: peripheral blood. The origin of the receptors is a woman aged 45-65 years with active or convalescent COVID-19.

The count of this clone is one. The chain is built from TRBV4-3 and TRBJ2-5, with 7 bases that match TRBD2. Germline V gene data show CDR1 as LGHNA and CDR2 as YSLEER. This CDR3 region has 15 residues. V trimming: 1 base; J trimming: 1 base; junction bases outside the gene matches: 3. CDR3 sequence reads: CASSQVGGSQETQYF. The DNA for the CDR3 is TGCGCCAGCAGCCAAGTCGGGGGGTCCCAAGAGACCCAGTACTTC.

The V and J genes are TRBV19 and TRBJ1-3; TRBD1 matches 7 bases. V lost 5 bases to trimming and J lost 0 bases; unmatched junction nucleotides: 7. This CDR3 spans 16 amino acids. Germline-derived CDR1 and CDR2 are LNHDA and SQIVND (reference sequence). CDR3 sequence reads: CASSFNRDSSGNTIYF. The CDR3 DNA is TGTGCCAGTAGTTTCAATCGGGACAGCTCTGGAAACACCATATATTTT.

The chain couples TRBV24-1 to TRBJ2-3, with 11 bases fitting TRBD2. Losses at the gene ends were 4 bases for V and 0 bases for J; bases not matched to a gene: 8. CDR1 KGHDR and CDR2 SFDVKD come from the germline V gene. The CDR3 runs to 18 residues. The CDR3: CATSEPLAGVKSTDTQYF. CDR3 nucleotide sequence: TGTGCCACCAGTGAACCACTAGCGGGGGTTAAGAGCACAGATACGCAGTATTTT.

This chain uses TRBV6-5 with TRBJ2-3; 9 bases align to TRBD2. The CDR3 runs 15 residues. Germline V gene sequence: CDR1 MNHEY, CDR2 SVGAGI. The J segment lost 1 base and the V segment lost 7 bases, leaving 6 bases of the junction unmatched. This CDR3 is CASTQAGGRTDTQYF. The CDR3 DNA follows: TGTGCCAGCACCCAAGCGGGGGGTCGCACAGATACGCAGTATTTT.